This TCR beta chain stems from a study of blood T cell repertoires in COVID-19. Here immunoSEQ multiplex PCR was the method, and the copy in TCRdb shows in-frame clones only, minus some. Counted here are 35,000 to 40,000 clones, around 84% occurring once; the ten biggest clones make up about 13%. V lost 8 bases to trimming and J lost 4 bases, with 20 bases between them. The length of the CDR3 is 15 residues. In germline, CDR1 is MNHEY, CDR2 SVGAGI. Sequences were obtained from peripheral blood. The chain carries TRBV6-5 and TRBJ2-5; TRBD1 might be the D (5 bases). The receptor was isolated from a human donor in a cohort sampled during active COVID-19. CDR3 sequence: CASSPDPYRGETQYF. The CDR3 bases are TGTGCCAGCTCCCCCGACCCTTATAGGGGAGAGACCCAGTACTTC.